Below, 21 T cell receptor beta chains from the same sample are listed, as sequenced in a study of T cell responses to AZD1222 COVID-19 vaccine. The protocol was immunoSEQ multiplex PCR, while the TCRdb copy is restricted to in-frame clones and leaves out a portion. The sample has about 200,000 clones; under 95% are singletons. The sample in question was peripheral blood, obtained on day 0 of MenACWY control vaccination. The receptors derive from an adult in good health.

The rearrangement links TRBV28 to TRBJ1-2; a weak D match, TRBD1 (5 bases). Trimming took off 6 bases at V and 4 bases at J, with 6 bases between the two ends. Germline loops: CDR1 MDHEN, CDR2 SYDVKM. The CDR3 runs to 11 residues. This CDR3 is CASRGGYGYTF. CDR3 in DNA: TGTGCCAGCAGGGGGGGCTATGGCTACACCTTC.

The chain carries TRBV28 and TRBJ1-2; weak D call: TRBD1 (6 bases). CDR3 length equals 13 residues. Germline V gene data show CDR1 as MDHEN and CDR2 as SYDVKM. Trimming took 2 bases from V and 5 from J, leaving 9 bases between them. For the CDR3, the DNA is TGTGCCAGCAGTTTAGGGGGGGCGTATGGCTACACCTTC. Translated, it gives CASSLGGAYGYTF.

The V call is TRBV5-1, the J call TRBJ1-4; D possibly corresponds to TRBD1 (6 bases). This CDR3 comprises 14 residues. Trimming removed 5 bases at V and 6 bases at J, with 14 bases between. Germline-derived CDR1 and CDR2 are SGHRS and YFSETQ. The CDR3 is CASRWTASDEKLFF. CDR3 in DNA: TGCGCCAGCAGATGGACAGCCAGCGATGAAAAACTGTTTTTT.

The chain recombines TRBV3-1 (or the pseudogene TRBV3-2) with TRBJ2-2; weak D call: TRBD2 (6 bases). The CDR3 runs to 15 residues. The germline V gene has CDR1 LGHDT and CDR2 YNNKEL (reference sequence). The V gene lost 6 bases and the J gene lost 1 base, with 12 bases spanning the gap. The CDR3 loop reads CASSSGTGNTGELFF. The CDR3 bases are TGTGCCAGCAGTTCCGGGACTGGGAACACCGGGGAGCTGTTTTTT.

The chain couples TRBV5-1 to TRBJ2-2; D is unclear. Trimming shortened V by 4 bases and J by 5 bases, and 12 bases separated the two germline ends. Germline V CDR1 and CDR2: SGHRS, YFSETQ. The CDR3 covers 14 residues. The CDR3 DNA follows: TGCGCCAGCAGCCCCGGCCAAGTAACCGGGGAGCTGTTTTTT. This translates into CASSPGQVTGELFF.

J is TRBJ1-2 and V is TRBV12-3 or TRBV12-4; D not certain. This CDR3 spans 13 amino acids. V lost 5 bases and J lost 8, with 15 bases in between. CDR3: CASSPSSAKGYTF. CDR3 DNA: TGTGCCAGCAGTCCCTCGAGCGCCAAAGGCTACACCTTC.

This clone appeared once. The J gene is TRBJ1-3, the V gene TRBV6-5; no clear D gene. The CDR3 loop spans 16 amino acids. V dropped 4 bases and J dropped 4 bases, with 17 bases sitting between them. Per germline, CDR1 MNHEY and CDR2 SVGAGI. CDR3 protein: CASSFGSGSRGNTIYF. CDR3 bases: TGTGCCAGCAGTTTTGGTTCGGGGTCTAGGGGAAACACCATATATTTT.

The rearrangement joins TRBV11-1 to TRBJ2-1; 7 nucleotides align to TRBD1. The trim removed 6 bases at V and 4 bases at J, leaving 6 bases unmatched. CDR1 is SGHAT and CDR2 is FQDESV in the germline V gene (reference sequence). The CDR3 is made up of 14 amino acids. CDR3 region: CASSEGGSYNEQFF. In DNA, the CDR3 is TGTGCCAGCAGTGAAGGGGGCAGTTACAATGAGCAGTTCTTC. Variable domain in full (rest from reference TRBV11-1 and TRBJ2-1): EAEVAQSPRYKITEKSQAVAFWCDPISGHATLYWYRQILGQGPELLVQFQDESVVDDSQLPKDRFSAERLKGVDSTLKIQPAELGDSAMYLCASSEGGSYNEQFFGPGTRLTVL.

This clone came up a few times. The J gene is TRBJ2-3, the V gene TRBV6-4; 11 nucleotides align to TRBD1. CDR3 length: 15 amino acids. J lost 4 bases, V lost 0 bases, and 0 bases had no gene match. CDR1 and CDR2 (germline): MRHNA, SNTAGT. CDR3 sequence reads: CASSDSGQGADTQYF. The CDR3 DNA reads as TGTGCCAGCAGTGACTCGGGACAGGGGGCAGATACGCAGTATTTT.

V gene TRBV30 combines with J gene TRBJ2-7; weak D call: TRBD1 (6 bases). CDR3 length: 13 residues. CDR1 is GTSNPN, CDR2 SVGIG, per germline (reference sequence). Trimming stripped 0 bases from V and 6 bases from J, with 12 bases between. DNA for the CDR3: TGTGCCTGGAGTGTAGCCAGGGGCGTCGAGCAGTACTTC. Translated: CAWSVARGVEQYF.

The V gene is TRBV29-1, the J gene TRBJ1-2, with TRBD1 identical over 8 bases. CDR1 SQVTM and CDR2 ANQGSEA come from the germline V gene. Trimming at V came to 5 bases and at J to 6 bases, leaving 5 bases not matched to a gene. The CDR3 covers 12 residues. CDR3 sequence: CSVRRTGNGYTF. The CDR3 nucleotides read TGCAGCGTTAGGAGGACAGGGAATGGCTACACCTTC.

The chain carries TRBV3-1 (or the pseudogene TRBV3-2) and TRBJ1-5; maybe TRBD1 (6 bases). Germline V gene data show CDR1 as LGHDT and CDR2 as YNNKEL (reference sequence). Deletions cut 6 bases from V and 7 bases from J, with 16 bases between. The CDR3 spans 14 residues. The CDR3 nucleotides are TGTGCCAGCAGTTTTACCGGGGGGCGACAGCCCCAGCATTTT. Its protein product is CASSFTGGRQPQHF.

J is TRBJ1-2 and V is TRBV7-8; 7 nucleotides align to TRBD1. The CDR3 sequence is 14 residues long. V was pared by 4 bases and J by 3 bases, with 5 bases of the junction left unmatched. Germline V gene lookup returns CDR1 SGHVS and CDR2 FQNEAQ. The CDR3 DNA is TGTGCCAGCAGCTACCTGGGACAGCACTATGGCTACACCTTC. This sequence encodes CASSYLGQHYGYTF.

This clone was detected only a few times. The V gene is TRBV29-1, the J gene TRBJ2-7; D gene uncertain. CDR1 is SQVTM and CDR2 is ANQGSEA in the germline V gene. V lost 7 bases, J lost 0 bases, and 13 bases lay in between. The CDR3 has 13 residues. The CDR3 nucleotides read TGCAGCGCAGAGGACGTGAGCTCCTACGAGCAGTACTTC. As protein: CSAEDVSSYEQYF.

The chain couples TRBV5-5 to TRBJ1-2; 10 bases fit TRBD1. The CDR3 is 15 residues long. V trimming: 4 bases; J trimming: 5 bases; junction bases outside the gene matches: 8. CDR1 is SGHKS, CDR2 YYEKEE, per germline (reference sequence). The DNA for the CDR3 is TGTGCCAGCAGCCCTGGGACAGGGGTAATATATGGCTACACCTTC. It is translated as CASSPGTGVIYGYTF.

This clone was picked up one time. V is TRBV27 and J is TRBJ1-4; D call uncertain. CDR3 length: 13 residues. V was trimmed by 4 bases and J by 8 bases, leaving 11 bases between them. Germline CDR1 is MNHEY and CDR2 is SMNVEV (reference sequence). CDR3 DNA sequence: TGTGCCAGCAGTTACGGGGTTGCGGAAAAACTGTTTTTT. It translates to CASSYGVAEKLFF. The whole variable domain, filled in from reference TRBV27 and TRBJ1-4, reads EAQVTQNPRYLITVTGKKLTVTCSQNMNHEYMSWYRQDPGLGLRQIYYSMNVEVTDKGDVPEGYKVSRKEKRNFPLILESPSPNQTSLYFCASSYGVAEKLFFGSGTQLSVL.

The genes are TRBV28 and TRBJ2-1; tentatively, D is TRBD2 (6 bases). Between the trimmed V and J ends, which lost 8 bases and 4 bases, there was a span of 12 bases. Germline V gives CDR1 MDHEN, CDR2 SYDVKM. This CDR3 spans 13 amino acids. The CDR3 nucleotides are TGTGCCAGCTCAGCGGGCGCATACAATGAGCAGTTCTTC. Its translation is CASSAGAYNEQFF. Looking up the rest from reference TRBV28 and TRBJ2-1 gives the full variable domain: DVKVTQSSRYLVKRTGEKVFLECVQDMDHENMFWYRQDPGLGLRLIYFSYDVKMKEKGDIPEGYSVSREKKERFSLILESASTNQTSMYLCASSAGAYNEQFFGPGTRLTVL.

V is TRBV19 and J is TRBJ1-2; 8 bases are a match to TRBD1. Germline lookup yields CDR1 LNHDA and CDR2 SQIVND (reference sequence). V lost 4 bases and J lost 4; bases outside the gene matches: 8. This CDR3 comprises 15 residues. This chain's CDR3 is CASSKDDRGIYGYTF. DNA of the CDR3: TGTGCCAGTAGTAAGGATGACAGGGGAATCTATGGCTACACCTTC.

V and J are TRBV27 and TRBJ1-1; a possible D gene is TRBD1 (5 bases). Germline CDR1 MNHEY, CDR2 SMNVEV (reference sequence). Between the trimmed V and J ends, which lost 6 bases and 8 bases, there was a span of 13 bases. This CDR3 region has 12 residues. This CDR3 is CASSSQGSEAFF. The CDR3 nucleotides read TGTGCCAGCAGCTCCCAGGGCTCCGAAGCTTTCTTT.

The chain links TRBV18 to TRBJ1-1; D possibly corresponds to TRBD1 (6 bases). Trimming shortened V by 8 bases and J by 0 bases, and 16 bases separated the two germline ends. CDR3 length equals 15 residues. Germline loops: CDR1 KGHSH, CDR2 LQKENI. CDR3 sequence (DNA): TGTGCCAGCGCTCGGGAGGGGGGCATGAACACTGAAGCTTTCTTT. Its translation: CASAREGGMNTEAFF.

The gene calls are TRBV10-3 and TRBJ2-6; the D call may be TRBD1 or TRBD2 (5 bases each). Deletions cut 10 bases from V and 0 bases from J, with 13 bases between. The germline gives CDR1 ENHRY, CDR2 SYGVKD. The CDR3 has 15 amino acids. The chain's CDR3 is CATRGADSGANVLTF. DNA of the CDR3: TGTGCCACCAGAGGGGCAGACTCTGGGGCCAACGTCCTGACTTTC.